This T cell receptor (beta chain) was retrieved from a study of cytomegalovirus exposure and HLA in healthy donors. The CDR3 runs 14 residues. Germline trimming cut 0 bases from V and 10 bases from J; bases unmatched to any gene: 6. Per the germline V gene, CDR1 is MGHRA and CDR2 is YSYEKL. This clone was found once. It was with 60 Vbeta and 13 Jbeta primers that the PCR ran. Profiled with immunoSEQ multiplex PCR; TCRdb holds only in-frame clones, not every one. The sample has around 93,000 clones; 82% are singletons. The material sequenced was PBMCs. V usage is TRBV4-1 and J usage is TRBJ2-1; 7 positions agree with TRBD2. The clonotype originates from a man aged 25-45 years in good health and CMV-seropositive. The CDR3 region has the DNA TGCGCCAGCAGCCAAGAAATAGTGGGACTAGAGCAGTTCTTC. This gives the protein CASSQEIVGLEQFF.